What follows describes a single T cell receptor beta chain. The CDR3 spans 16 residues. The trim removed 5 bases at V and 2 bases at J, leaving 7 bases unmatched. Germline V gene lookup returns CDR1 SGHTA and CDR2 FQGNSA. The sample originates from a study of blood T cell repertoires in COVID-19. Study-level information: The analysed material was cDNA or gDNA that came from T cells, B-cell-depleted T cells, or PBMCs.

In the authors' workflow: It was from reference gene primer amplification that nucleated cell counts were estimated. The table came from immunoSEQ multiplex PCR; TCRdb's copy has only in-frame clones and leaves some out. V, J and clone size were drawn from that table, and D and trimming were deduced from the DNA. The table shows about 180,000 clones, with about four fifths occurring only once. This receptor was identified in a man aged 65 to 79 with active or convalescent COVID-19. Sequences were obtained from peripheral blood. The chain employs TRBV7-2 and TRBJ2-1; 9 nucleotides match TRBD2. CDR3 in DNA: TGTGCCAGCAGCCCCGGCGGGGGGGGCCCCTACAATGAGCAGTTCTTC. It encodes CASSPGGGGPYNEQFF. The variable domain in full, with the rest retrieved from reference TRBV7-2 and TRBJ2-1, is GAGVSQSPSNKVTEKGKDVELRCDPISGHTALYWYRQSLGQGLEFLIYFQGNSAPDKSGLPSDRFSAERTGGSVSTLTIQRTQQEDSAVYLCASSPGGGGPYNEQFFGPGTRLTVL.